This T cell receptor (beta chain) is drawn from a study of T-cell reconstitution after alpha-beta-depleted transplantation in children. This sample's TCRbeta library carried unique molecular identifier barcodes. TCRdb reanalysed the PCR reads using MiXCR and keeps one entry per CDR3 protein. Of some 590,000 distinct CDR3 sequences detected, approximately 10% appear once; the ten largest clones hold about 4%. This CDR3 is 11 amino acids long. Germline V CDR1 and CDR2: SGHTA, FQGNSA. Trimming left V 6 bases short and J 9 bases short, with 8 bases between. The receptor's source is a human donor who donated a stem cell graft to a child with acute myeloid leukemia. Sequencing used PBMCs from the stem cell graft donor, obtained from the stem cell graft. The chain couples TRBV7-2 to TRBJ2-2, with unresolved D. For the CDR3, the DNA is TGTGCCAGCAGACTGGCCCGGGAGCTGTTTTTT. Protein: CASRLARELFF.